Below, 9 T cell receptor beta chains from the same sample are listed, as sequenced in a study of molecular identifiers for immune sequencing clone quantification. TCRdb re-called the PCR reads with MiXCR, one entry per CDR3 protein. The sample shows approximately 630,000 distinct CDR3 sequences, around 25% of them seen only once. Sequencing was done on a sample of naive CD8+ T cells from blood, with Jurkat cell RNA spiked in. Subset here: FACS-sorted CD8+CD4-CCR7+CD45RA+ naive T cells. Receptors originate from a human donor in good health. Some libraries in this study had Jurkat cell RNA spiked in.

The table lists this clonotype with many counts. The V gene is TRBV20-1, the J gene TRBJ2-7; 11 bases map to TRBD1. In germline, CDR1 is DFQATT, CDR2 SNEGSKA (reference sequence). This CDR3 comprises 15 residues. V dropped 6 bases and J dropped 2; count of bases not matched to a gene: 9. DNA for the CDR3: TGCAGTGCCGTCGGACAGGGGGCAGTAACCTACGAGCAGTACTTC. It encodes CSAVGQGAVTYEQYF.

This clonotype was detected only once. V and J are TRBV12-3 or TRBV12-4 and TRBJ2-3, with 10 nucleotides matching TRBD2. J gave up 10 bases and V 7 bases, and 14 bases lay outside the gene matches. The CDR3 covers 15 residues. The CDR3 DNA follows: TGTGCCAGCACCCCCATAGCGGGAGGCACGGATGCGCAGTATTTT. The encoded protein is CASTPIAGGTDAQYF.

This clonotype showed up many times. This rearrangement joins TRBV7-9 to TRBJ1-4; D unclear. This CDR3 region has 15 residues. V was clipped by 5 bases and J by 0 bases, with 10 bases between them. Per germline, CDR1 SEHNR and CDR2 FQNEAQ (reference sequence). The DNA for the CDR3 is TGTGCCAGCAGCACCCACAGTACAACTAATGAAAAACTGTTTTTT. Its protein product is CASSTHSTTNEKLFF.

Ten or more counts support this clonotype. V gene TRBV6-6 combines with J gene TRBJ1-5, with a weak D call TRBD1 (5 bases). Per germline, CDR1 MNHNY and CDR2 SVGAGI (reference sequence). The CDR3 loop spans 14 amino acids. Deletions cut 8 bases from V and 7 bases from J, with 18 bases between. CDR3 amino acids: CASLPNRWGQPQHF. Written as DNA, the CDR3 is TGTGCCAGCCTTCCCAACAGGTGGGGCCAGCCCCAGCATTTT.

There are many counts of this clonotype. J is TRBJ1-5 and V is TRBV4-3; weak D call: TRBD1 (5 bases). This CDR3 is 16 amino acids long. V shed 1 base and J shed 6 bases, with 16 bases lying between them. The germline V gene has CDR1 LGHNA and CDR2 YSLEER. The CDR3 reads CASSQVSGNGGQPQHF. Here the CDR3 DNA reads TGCGCCAGCAGCCAAGTATCAGGGAACGGGGGTCAGCCCCAGCATTTT.

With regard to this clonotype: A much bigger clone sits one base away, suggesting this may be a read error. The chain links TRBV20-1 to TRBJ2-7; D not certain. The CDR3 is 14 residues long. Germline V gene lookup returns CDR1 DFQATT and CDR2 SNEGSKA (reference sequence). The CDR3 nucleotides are TGCGGTGCTAGAAGTCCTGACGCAGCCTACGAGCAGTACTTC. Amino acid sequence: CGARSPDAAYEQYF.

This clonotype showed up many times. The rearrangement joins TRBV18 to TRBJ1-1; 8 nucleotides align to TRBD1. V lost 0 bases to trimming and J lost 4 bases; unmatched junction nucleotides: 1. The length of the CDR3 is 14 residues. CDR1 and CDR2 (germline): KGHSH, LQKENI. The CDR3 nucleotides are TGTGCCAGCTCACCACCTGACAGGGGCACTGAAGCTTTCTTT. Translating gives CASSPPDRGTEAFF.

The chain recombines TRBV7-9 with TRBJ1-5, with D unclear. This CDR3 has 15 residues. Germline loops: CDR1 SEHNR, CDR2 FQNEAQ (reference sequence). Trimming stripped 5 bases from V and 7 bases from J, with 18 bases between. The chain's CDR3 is CASSATSVGPQPQHF. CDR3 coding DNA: TGTGCCAGCAGCGCGACAAGTGTGGGTCCCCAGCCCCAGCATTTT.

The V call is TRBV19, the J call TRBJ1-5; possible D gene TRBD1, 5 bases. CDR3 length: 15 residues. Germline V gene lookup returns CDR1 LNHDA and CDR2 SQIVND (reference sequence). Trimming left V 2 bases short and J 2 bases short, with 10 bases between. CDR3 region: CASSIFFRGNQPQHF. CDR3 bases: TGTGCCAGTAGTATATTTTTCAGGGGCAATCAGCCCCAGCATTTT.